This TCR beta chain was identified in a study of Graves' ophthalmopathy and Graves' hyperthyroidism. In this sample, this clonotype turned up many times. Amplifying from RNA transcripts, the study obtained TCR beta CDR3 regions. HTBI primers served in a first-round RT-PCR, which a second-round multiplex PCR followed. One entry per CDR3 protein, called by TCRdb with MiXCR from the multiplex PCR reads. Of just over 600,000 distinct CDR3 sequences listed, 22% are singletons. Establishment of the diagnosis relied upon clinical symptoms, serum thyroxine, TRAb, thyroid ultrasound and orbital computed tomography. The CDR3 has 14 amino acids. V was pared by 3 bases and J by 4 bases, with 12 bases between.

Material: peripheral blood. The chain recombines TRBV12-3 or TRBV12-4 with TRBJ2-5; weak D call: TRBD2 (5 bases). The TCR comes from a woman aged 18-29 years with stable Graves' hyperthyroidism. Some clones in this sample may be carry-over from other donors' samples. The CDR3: CASSLPSEGETQYF. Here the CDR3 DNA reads TGTGCCAGCAGTTTGCCCAGCGAGGGAGAGACCCAGTACTTC.